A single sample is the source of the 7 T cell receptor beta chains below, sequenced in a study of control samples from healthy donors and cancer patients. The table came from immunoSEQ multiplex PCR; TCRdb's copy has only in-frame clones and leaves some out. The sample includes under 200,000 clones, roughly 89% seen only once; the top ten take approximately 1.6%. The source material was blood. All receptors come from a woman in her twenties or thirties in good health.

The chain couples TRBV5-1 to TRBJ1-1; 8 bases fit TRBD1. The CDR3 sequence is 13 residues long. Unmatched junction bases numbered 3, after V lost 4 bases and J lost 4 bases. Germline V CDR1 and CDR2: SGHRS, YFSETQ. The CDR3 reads CASSSTGGTEAFF. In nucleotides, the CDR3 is TGCGCCAGCAGCAGCACAGGGGGCACTGAAGCTTTCTTT.

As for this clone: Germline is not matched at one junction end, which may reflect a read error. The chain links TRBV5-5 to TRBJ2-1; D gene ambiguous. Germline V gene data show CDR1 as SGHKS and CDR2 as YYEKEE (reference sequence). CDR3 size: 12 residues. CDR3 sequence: CASSPYYDEQFF. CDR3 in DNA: TGTGCCAGCAGCCCTTACTACGATGAGCAGTTCTTC.

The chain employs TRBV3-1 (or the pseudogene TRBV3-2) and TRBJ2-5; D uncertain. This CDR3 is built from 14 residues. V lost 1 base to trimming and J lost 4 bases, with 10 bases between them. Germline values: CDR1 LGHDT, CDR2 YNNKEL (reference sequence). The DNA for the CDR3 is TGTGCCAGCAGCCAAGTGCCAGGTGGAGAGACCCAGTACTTC. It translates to CASSQVPGGETQYF.

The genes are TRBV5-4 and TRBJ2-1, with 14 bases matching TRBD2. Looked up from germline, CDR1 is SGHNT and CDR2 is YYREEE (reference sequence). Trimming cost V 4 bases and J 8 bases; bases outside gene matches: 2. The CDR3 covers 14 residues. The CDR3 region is CASSTTSGGDEQFF. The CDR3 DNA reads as TGTGCCAGCAGCACGACTAGCGGGGGGGATGAGCAGTTCTTC.

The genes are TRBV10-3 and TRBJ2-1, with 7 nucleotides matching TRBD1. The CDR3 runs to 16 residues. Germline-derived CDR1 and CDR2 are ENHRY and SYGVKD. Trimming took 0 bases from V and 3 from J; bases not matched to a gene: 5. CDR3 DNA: TGTGCCATCAGTGAGTCGATGGCAGGGGGCTACAATGAGCAGTTCTTC. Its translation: CAISESMAGGYNEQFF.

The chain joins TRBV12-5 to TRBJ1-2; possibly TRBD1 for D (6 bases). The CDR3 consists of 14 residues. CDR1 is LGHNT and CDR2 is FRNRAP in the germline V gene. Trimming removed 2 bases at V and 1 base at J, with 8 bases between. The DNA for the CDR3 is TGTGCTAGTGGTTTGACAGGGATTAACTATGGCTACACCTTC. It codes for CASGLTGINYGYTF.

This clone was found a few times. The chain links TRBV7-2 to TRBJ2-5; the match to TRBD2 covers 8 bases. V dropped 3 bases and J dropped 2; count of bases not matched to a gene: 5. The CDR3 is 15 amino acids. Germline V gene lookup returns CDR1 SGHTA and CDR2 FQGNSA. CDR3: CASSFGTRVQETQYF. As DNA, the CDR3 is TGTGCCAGCAGCTTCGGGACTAGGGTTCAAGAGACCCAGTACTTC.